A selection of T cell receptor beta chains follows, all from one sample in a study of vaccination and CD4 T cells after COVID-19. Their antigens remain unidentified. TCRdb re-called the PCR reads through MiXCR, storing one row per CDR3 protein. The sample has over 15,000 distinct CDR3 sequences, around three fifths seen once. The sample consisted of CD4+ T cells from blood, cultured in vitro. The receptors derive from a human donor who had recovered from COVID-19. Both conserved end residues are part of each CDR3. D genes are given only for firm matches. Some rows mark clone size as missing; the rest say once, few, many or name a class of expanded clone.

D gene: NA
clone size: NA
J gene: TRBJ2-7
V gene: TRBV11-3
CDR3 DNA: TGTGCCAGCAGCTTAGCAGCTTTACCCAGCGCGTACTCCTACGAGCAGTACTTC
CDR3 protein: CASSLAALPSAYSYEQYF

D gene: NA
clone size: NA
J gene: TRBJ1-2
V gene: TRBV7-2
CDR3 DNA: TGTGCCAGCAGCCTCAATCCGGGATCCCGTCGGGGCTACACCTTC
CDR3 protein: CASSLNPGSRRGYTF

D gene: NA
clone size: NA
J gene: TRBJ1-1
V gene: TRBV25-1
CDR3 DNA: TGTGCCAGCAGTGACCTGGGCTCGGCAGCTTTCTTT
CDR3 protein: CASSDLGSAAFF

D gene: TRBD2
clone size: NA
J gene: TRBJ2-1
V gene: TRBV7-2
CDR3 DNA: TGTGCCAGCAGCCCCCTACCGCCCCGACTAGCGGGAGAGAATGAGCAGTTCTTC
CDR3 protein: CASSPLPPRLAGENEQFF

D gene: NA
clone size: NA
J gene: TRBJ2-3
V gene: TRBV11-2
CDR3 DNA: TGTGCCAGCAGCCCCAACTTGGGCACAGATACGCAGTATTTT
CDR3 protein: CASSPNLGTDTQYF

D gene: NA
clone size: NA
J gene: TRBJ2-7
V gene: TRBV27
CDR3 DNA: TGTGCCAGCAAAGAAGGGGGGCGTTGGTCCTACGAGCAGTACTTC
CDR3 protein: CASKEGGRWSYEQYF

D gene: TRBD1
clone size: NA
J gene: TRBJ1-1
V gene: TRBV19
CDR3 DNA: TGTGCCAGTATCGTAGGGGACAGAATGAACACTGAAGCTTTCTTT
CDR3 protein: CASIVGDRMNTEAFF

D gene: NA
clone size: NA
J gene: TRBJ2-7
V gene: TRBV28
CDR3 DNA: TGTGCCAGCAGTGGAACCGGGACGGGTACCTACGAGCAGTACTTC
CDR3 protein: CASSGTGTGTYEQYF

D gene: NA
clone size: NA
J gene: TRBJ1-6
V gene: TRBV6-1
CDR3 DNA: TGTGCCAGCAGTGAACAGGGGATGAGGAATAATTCACCCCTCCACTTT
CDR3 protein: CASSEQGMRNNSPLHF

D gene: NA
clone size: NA
J gene: TRBJ2-2
V gene: TRBV19
CDR3 DNA: TGTGCCAGTAGCCCTTCGTCCCTGACCGGGGAGCTGTTTTTT
CDR3 protein: CASSPSSLTGELFF

D gene: TRBD1
clone size: NA
J gene: TRBJ2-1
V gene: TRBV20-1
CDR3 DNA: TGCAGTGCTGAAGAGACAGGGTGGAATGAGCAGTTCTTC
CDR3 protein: CSAEETGWNEQFF

D gene: NA
clone size: once
J gene: TRBJ2-3
V gene: TRBV21-1
CDR3 DNA: TGTGCCAGCAGCAACAACCCATGGGCCAGACTGGGGGAGGAAAGCACAGATACGCAGTATTTT
CDR3 protein: CASSNNPWARLGEESTDTQYF

D gene: NA
clone size: few
J gene: TRBJ1-2
V gene: TRBV27
CDR3 DNA: TGTGCCAGCAGTTTAAGTGGCCCGGGAGTATACACCTTC
CDR3 protein: CASSLSGPGVYTF

D gene: NA
clone size: NA
J gene: TRBJ1-2
V gene: TRBV2
CDR3 DNA: TGTGCCAGTCGACTCATTCCATATGGCTACACCTTC
CDR3 protein: CASRLIPYGYTF

D gene: TRBD1
clone size: NA
J gene: TRBJ2-1
V gene: TRBV27
CDR3 DNA: TGTGCCAGCAGTTCGGGACAGGGGGGCGATGAGCAGTTCTTC
CDR3 protein: CASSSGQGGDEQFF

D gene: NA
clone size: NA
J gene: TRBJ2-2
V gene: TRBV6-1
CDR3 DNA: TGTGCCAGCAGCCAGGGGACCGGGGAGCTGTTTTTT
CDR3 protein: CASSQGTGELFF

D gene: TRBD1
clone size: NA
J gene: TRBJ1-2
V gene: TRBV20-1
CDR3 DNA: TGCAGTGCTACGGGACAGAACTATGGCTACACCTTC
CDR3 protein: CSATGQNYGYTF

D gene: NA
clone size: few
J gene: TRBJ2-7
V gene: TRBV21-1
CDR3 DNA: TGTGCCAGCAGCCTACTGACATGCAGGGGTCGGGGCTACGAGCAGTACTTC
CDR3 protein: CASSLLTCRGRGYEQYF

D gene: TRBD2
clone size: NA
J gene: TRBJ2-3
V gene: TRBV11-1
CDR3 DNA: TGTGCCAGCAGCCAGCGCTTAGGGCGGGAGGGCAACACAGATACGCAGTATTTT
CDR3 protein: CASSQRLGREGNTDTQYF

D gene: TRBD2
clone size: NA
J gene: TRBJ2-2
V gene: TRBV12-3/TRBV12-4
CDR3 DNA: TGTGCCAGCAGTTCCACCCGGACTAGCGGATGGTCCGGCGGGGAGCTGTTTTTT
CDR3 protein: CASSSTRTSGWSGGELFF

D gene: NA
clone size: few
J gene: TRBJ1-5
V gene: TRBV10-3
CDR3 DNA: TGTGCCATCAGCCCGAGCGCTGGGGGGCCTCAGCCCCAGCATTTT
CDR3 protein: CAISPSAGGPQPQHF

D gene: NA
clone size: NA
J gene: TRBJ2-2
V gene: TRBV5-4
CDR3 DNA: TGTGCCAGCCGCCGGGACCTCCGGGGGGAGCTGTTTTTT
CDR3 protein: CASRRDLRGELFF

D gene: NA
clone size: NA
J gene: TRBJ1-1
V gene: TRBV6-1
CDR3 DNA: TGTGCCAGCAGTCGGGACAAGAACACTGAAGCTTTCTTT
CDR3 protein: CASSRDKNTEAFF

D gene: NA
clone size: NA
J gene: TRBJ2-3
V gene: TRBV20-1
CDR3 DNA: TGCAGTGCCAGCGATACTGTCACAGATACGCAGTATTTT
CDR3 protein: CSASDTVTDTQYF

D gene: TRBD2
clone size: NA
J gene: TRBJ2-7
V gene: TRBV19
CDR3 DNA: TGTGCCAGTAGTATTGAAGCGGGAGGCACCTACGAGCAGTACTTC
CDR3 protein: CASSIEAGGTYEQYF

D gene: NA
clone size: NA
J gene: TRBJ1-2
V gene: TRBV11-2
CDR3 DNA: TGTGCCAGCACCCCCAGGGATCCTGAAGGCTACACCTTC
CDR3 protein: CASTPRDPEGYTF

D gene: NA
clone size: NA
J gene: TRBJ2-5
V gene: TRBV2
CDR3 DNA: TGTGCCAGCAGTGAGGTGGCCCCGTACCAAGAGACCCAGTACTTC
CDR3 protein: CASSEVAPYQETQYF

D gene: NA
clone size: NA
J gene: TRBJ1-4
V gene: TRBV19
CDR3 DNA: TGTGCCAGTAGTATCCACGGTAATGAAAAACTGTTTTTT
CDR3 protein: CASSIHGNEKLFF

D gene: NA
clone size: few
J gene: TRBJ2-3
V gene: TRBV6-2/TRBV6-3
CDR3 DNA: TGTGCCAGCACCAGGGTTGGGATAGATACGCAGTATTTT
CDR3 protein: CASTRVGIDTQYF

D gene: NA
clone size: NA
J gene: TRBJ1-6
V gene: TRBV6-1
CDR3 DNA: TGTGCCAGCAACTTGGACGCGAGCTCCTATAATTCACCCCTCCACTTT
CDR3 protein: CASNLDASSYNSPLHF

D gene: NA
clone size: few
J gene: TRBJ2-7
V gene: TRBV7-2
CDR3 DNA: TGTGCCAGCAGTCCCAGGGGGGGGACTATCGTGCAGTACTTC
CDR3 protein: CASSPRGGTIVQYF

D gene: NA
clone size: NA
J gene: TRBJ1-1
V gene: TRBV20-1
CDR3 DNA: TGCAGTGCTGGAGGACAAAACTTGGGAGCTTTCTTT
CDR3 protein: CSAGGQNLGAFF